The 23 T cell receptor beta chains below all came from one sample that was sequenced in a study of CD8 T cells in ankylosing spondylitis. Overall study findings and caveats: There was a TCR beta motif, made of roughly eight highly homologous variants, that appeared characteristic of ankylosing spondylitis blood.

No antigen is known for these receptors. TCRdb called the 5' RACE reads again in MiXCR, with one record for every CDR3 protein. The data show almost 400,000 distinct CDR3 sequences, around 20% seen once. Sequences were obtained from blood, either unsorted or a sorted T cell fraction (not recorded which). Receptor source: a male donor with ankylosing spondylitis.

The chain combines TRBV5-1 with TRBJ1-1; TRBD1 agrees at 9 bases. V was clipped by 4 bases and J by 6 bases; unmatched bases: 4. This CDR3 has 13 residues. Germline V lookup: CDR1 SGHRS, CDR2 YFSETQ. The CDR3: CASSGGQGSEAFF. CDR3 bases: TGCGCCAGCAGCGGTGGACAGGGGTCTGAAGCTTTCTTT. Full variable domain (remainder filled in from reference TRBV5-1 and TRBJ1-1): KAGVTQTPRYLIKTRGQQVTLSCSPISGHRSVSWYQQTPGQGLQFLFEYFSETQRNKGNFPGRFSGRQFSNSRSEMNVSTLELGDSALYLCASSGGQGSEAFFGQGTRLTVV.

The chain is built from TRBV11-1 and TRBJ1-2, with 8 bases aligning to TRBD1. Trimming at V came to 5 bases and at J to 4 bases, leaving 12 bases not matched to a gene. This CDR3 spans 16 amino acids. Germline values: CDR1 SGHAT, CDR2 FQDESV (reference sequence). The CDR3 DNA is TGTGCCAGCAGCATCATTCCCGGGACAGGAGGCTATGGCTACACCTTC. Translating it yields CASSIIPGTGGYGYTF.

The chain joins TRBV7-3 to TRBJ2-1; the match to TRBD1 covers 7 bases. V shed 5 bases and J 10 bases; nucleotides not matched to a gene: 14. This CDR3 spans 15 amino acids. Looked up from germline, CDR1 is SGHTA and CDR2 is FQGTGA. CDR3 sequence (DNA): TGTGCCAGCAGCCCAGTGGCAGGGGGTTTTCAAGAGCAGTTCTTC. Encoded protein: CASSPVAGGFQEQFF. The full variable domain, with the rest looked up from reference TRBV7-3 and TRBJ2-1, is GAGVSQTPSNKVTEKGKYVELRCDPISGHTALYWYRQSLGQGPEFLIYFQGTGAADDSGLPNDRFFAVRPEGSVSTLKIQRTERGDSAVYLCASSPVAGGFQEQFFGPGTRLTVL.

This clonotype was detected a few times. This sequence joins TRBV2 and TRBJ2-2, with a tentative D call TRBD1 (5 bases). This CDR3 spans 12 amino acids. CDR1 and CDR2 from the germline V gene are SNHLY and FYNNEI. V was shortened by 6 bases and J by 3 bases, with 5 bases between the two germline ends. CDR3 loop: CASRGDTGELFF. CDR3 DNA sequence: TGTGCCAGCAGAGGGGACACCGGGGAGCTGTTTTTT.

In its sample, this clonotype was seen a few times. This rearrangement joins TRBV12-3 or TRBV12-4 to TRBJ2-5, with 8 bases that match TRBD1. V shed 5 bases, J shed 0 bases, and the junction held 5 bases outside the gene matches. This CDR3 has 15 residues. The CDR3 region is CASSRSGQDQETQYF. CDR3 bases: TGTGCCAGCAGTAGGTCGGGACAGGACCAAGAGACCCAGTACTTC.

This clonotype was picked up a small number of times. The V and J genes are TRBV5-1 and TRBJ2-1, with 14 bases lining up with TRBD2. Trimming took 4 bases from V and 9 from J; bases not matched to a gene: 6. Germline V lookup: CDR1 SGHRS, CDR2 YFSETQ. The CDR3 consists of 15 residues. CDR3 in DNA: TGCGCCAGCAGCGCGGGACTAGCGGGAGTGATTGAGCAGTTCTTC. This codes for CASSAGLAGVIEQFF. The variable domain in full, with the rest retrieved from reference TRBV5-1 and TRBJ2-1, is KAGVTQTPRYLIKTRGQQVTLSCSPISGHRSVSWYQQTPGQGLQFLFEYFSETQRNKGNFPGRFSGRQFSNSRSEMNVSTLELGDSALYLCASSAGLAGVIEQFFGPGTRLTVL.

This clonotype was counted only a few times. This rearrangement joins TRBV18 to TRBJ2-7; the match to TRBD1 covers 7 bases. Germline values: CDR1 KGHSH, CDR2 LQKENI. The CDR3 consists of 16 residues. With V trimmed by 0 bases and J by 0 bases, 5 bases remained unmatched. In DNA form, the CDR3 reads TGTGCCAGCTCACCACCAGGAGGACAGGTCTCCTACGAGCAGTACTTC. Residues: CASSPPGGQVSYEQYF.

The rearrangement uses TRBV10-3 and TRBJ2-7; D might be TRBD1 (6 bases). The CDR3 sequence is 15 residues long. Trimming left V 11 bases short and J 3 bases short, with 23 bases between. CDR1 is ENHRY and CDR2 is SYGVKD in the germline V gene. CDR3 amino acids: CAAKGGFGDGYEQYF. CDR3 DNA sequence: TGTGCCGCTAAAGGGGGTTTCGGAGATGGCTACGAGCAGTACTTC.

The rearrangement joins TRBV28 to TRBJ1-1, with TRBD1 as a possible D gene (5 bases). The germline V gene encodes CDR1 MDHEN and CDR2 SYDVKM. The V end was cut by 7 bases, the J end by 4 bases, with 16 bases between. There are 14 residues in the CDR3. The CDR3 coding sequence is TGTGCCAGCAACCCCCCCAGGGTCGGCACTGAAGCTTTCTTT. This gives the protein CASNPPRVGTEAFF.

The V and J genes are TRBV11-3 and TRBJ2-3; D not certain. V lost 5 bases, J lost 2 bases, and 11 bases lay in between. The CDR3 consists of 14 residues. Germline assignment: CDR1 SGHNT and CDR2 YENEEA. The CDR3 sequence is CASSKRDSTDTQYF. The DNA for the CDR3 is TGTGCCAGCAGCAAGCGCGATTCCACAGATACGCAGTATTTT.

V gene TRBV10-3 combines with J gene TRBJ1-4; D uncertain. The germline V gene encodes CDR1 ENHRY and CDR2 SYGVKD. Trimming removed 5 bases at V and 8 bases at J, with 12 bases between. The CDR3 is made up of 13 amino acids. CDR3 in amino acids: CAISPGRNEKLFF. The CDR3 bases are TGTGCCATCAGTCCCGGACGGAACGAAAAACTGTTTTTT.

The chain joins TRBV6-2 or TRBV6-3 to TRBJ1-1; D is unclear. The V end lost 4 bases, the J end lost 0 bases, and 6 bases lay between the germline ends. Germline V gene data show CDR1 as MNHEY and CDR2 as SVGEGT. The CDR3 spans 13 residues. The CDR3, as DNA: TGTGCCAGCAGTTTATTTATGAACACTGAAGCTTTCTTT. Translating gives CASSLFMNTEAFF.

The chain links TRBV6-1 to TRBJ2-6; D is ambiguous. The CDR3 covers 16 residues. With 1 base removed from V and 4 bases from J, the gap between germline ends came to 11 bases. Per germline, CDR1 MNHNS and CDR2 SASEGT. CDR3 sequence (DNA): TGTGCCAGCAGTGAAGGCGTCGTATCCGGGGCCAACGTCCTGACTTTC. Translated: CASSEGVVSGANVLTF.

In this sample, this clonotype turned up many times. This chain connects TRBV4-3 to TRBJ2-2; 14 bases align to TRBD2. This CDR3 has 18 amino acids. The V segment lost 2 bases and the J segment 3 bases; nucleotides outside the gene matches: 5. Per germline, CDR1 LGHNA and CDR2 YSLEER. For the CDR3, the DNA is TGCGCCAGCAGCCAAAAACAGACTAGCGGGAGGGACACCGGGGAGCTGTTTTTT. It codes for CASSQKQTSGRDTGELFF.

In its sample, this clonotype was seen a few times. This CDR3 reads CATSIDRGSDTQYF. The CDR3 DNA is TGTGCCACCAGCATTGACAGGGGGTCAGATACGCAGTATTTT. The J gene is TRBJ2-3, the V gene TRBV15, with 9 bases identical to TRBD1. The CDR3 is 14 amino acids. The germline gives CDR1 LNHNV, CDR2 YYDKDF (reference sequence). The trim removed 4 bases at V and 4 bases at J, leaving 3 bases unmatched.

A few counts support this clonotype. The chain recombines TRBV27 with TRBJ2-1; the match to TRBD2 covers 8 bases. Trimming removed 3 bases from V and 5 bases from J; junction bases left unmatched: 6. Germline V lookup: CDR1 MNHEY, CDR2 SMNVEV (reference sequence). The CDR3 runs to 15 residues. The CDR3, as DNA: TGTGCCAGCAGTTTGCAGCGGGAGAGCCACAATGAGCAGTTCTTC. Translating it yields CASSLQRESHNEQFF.

The DNA of the CDR3 is TGCAGTGCGCCCTTGAGCGGGAGCCCATACAATGAGCAGTTCTTC. Amino acids: CSAPLSGSPYNEQFF. The rearrangement links TRBV20-1 to TRBJ2-1, with 8 bases identical to TRBD2. Germline CDR1 and CDR2: DFQATT and SNEGSKA (reference sequence). V lost 6 bases to trimming and J lost 4 bases; unmatched junction nucleotides: 11. This CDR3 region has 15 residues.

This clonotype occurred a few times. V gene TRBV5-5 combines with J gene TRBJ2-2; TRBD2 agrees at 11 bases. V shed 5 bases, J shed 1 base, and the junction held 4 bases outside the gene matches. Germline CDR1 reads SGHKS; CDR2 reads YYEKEE (reference sequence). This CDR3 region has 16 residues. This CDR3 is CASRTGTSGNTGELFF. The CDR3 nucleotides read TGTGCCAGCAGAACCGGGACTAGCGGGAACACCGGGGAGCTGTTTTTT.

The chain recombines TRBV7-6 with TRBJ2-7; D is perhaps TRBD1 (5 bases). Germline-derived CDR1 and CDR2 are SGHVS and FNYEAQ. The V gene lost 2 bases and the J gene lost 5 bases, with 13 bases spanning the gap. The CDR3 loop spans 14 amino acids. The CDR3 DNA reads as TGTGCCAGCAGCTTAATGGCAGGGCCGCACGAGCAGTACTTC. Encoded protein: CASSLMAGPHEQYF.

V and J are TRBV6-1 and TRBJ2-1, with TRBD1 matching 9 bases. The CDR3 contains 16 residues. Germline CDR1 is MNHNS and CDR2 is SASEGT. J lost 2 bases, V lost 5 bases, and 7 bases had no gene match. The CDR3 region is CASSTRTGEAYNEQFF. CDR3 in DNA: TGTGCCAGCAGTACCCGGACAGGGGAAGCCTACAATGAGCAGTTCTTC.

This clonotype was counted between two and nine times. The CDR3 reads CASSQLAGGRDTQYF. In DNA, the CDR3 is TGTGCCAGCAGCCAACTAGCGGGAGGGAGGGATACGCAGTATTTT. The V gene is TRBV4-2, the J gene TRBJ2-3, with 12 bases that match TRBD2. Trimming cost V 2 bases and J 6 bases; bases outside gene matches: 3. Germline-derived CDR1 and CDR2 are LGHNA and YNFKEQ. The CDR3 extends over 15 amino acids.

This clonotype occurred a few times. Here the CDR3 DNA reads TGTGCCAGCAGCTTATGGGCCTGGGGCTCCTACGAGCAGTACTTC. It translates to CASSLWAWGSYEQYF. The chain combines TRBV7-2 with TRBJ2-7; D gene uncertain. V lost 2 bases and J lost 0, with 11 bases in between. Germline-derived CDR1 and CDR2 are SGHTA and FQGNSA. This CDR3 has 15 amino acids.

This clonotype occurred a few times. The J gene is TRBJ2-7, the V gene TRBV5-1; tentatively, D is TRBD1 (6 bases). Trimming removed 0 bases at V and 3 bases at J, with 10 bases between. CDR3 length equals 14 residues. Germline V gives CDR1 SGHRS, CDR2 YFSETQ. CDR3 protein: CASSLGGHIYEQYF. CDR3 sequence (DNA): TGCGCCAGCAGCTTGGGGGGACACATCTACGAGCAGTACTTC. Filled out from reference TRBV5-1 and TRBJ2-7, the complete variable domain reads KAGVTQTPRYLIKTRGQQVTLSCSPISGHRSVSWYQQTPGQGLQFLFEYFSETQRNKGNFPGRFSGRQFSNSRSEMNVSTLELGDSALYLCASSLGGHIYEQYFGPGTRLTVT.